A single sample is the source of the 7 T cell receptor beta chains below, sequenced in a study of regulatory T cells in long-lasting Graves disease. Arm-PCR of CDR3 regions with iRepertoire HTBI primers generated TCR beta libraries. MiXCR, run by TCRdb on the multiplex PCR reads, gives a single entry per CDR3 protein. Of 650,000 to 850,000 distinct CDR3 sequences in the sample, approximately 29% are singletons; the top ten hold 42%. Time point specified: persistent/refractory GD, antithyroid drugs over 5 years with positive TRAb. Preparation of the TCR library used RNA extracted from PBMCs. Sequenced here: peripheral blood mononuclear cells (PBMCs), sampled when the disease was refractory, from a patient treated with antithyroid drugs. Every receptor here comes from a female donor with Graves disease.

This clonotype was seen a handful of times. DNA for the CDR3: TGTGCCAGCACCTACTACGCTGCCCGGGTTGGCCAAGAGACCCAGTACTTC. Translation gives CASTYYAARVGQETQYF. The chain links TRBV28 to TRBJ2-5; D remains unclear. The length of the CDR3 is 17 residues. With 7 bases removed from V and 1 base from J, the gap between germline ends came to 22 bases. The germline CDR1 and CDR2 sequences are MDHEN and SYDVKM.

The V gene is TRBV12-3 or TRBV12-4, the J gene TRBJ1-1; no clear D gene. V shed 3 bases and J shed 4 bases, with 12 bases lying between them. The CDR3 is made up of 14 amino acids. The DNA for the CDR3 is TGTGCCAGCAGTTTGGGGAGCATGGGCACTGAAGCTTTCTTT. The encoded protein is CASSLGSMGTEAFF.

The chain has TRBV29-1 and TRBJ1-1; 10 bases align to TRBD1. CDR1 is SQVTM and CDR2 is ANQGSEA in the germline V gene. The CDR3 covers 13 residues. Trimming removed 6 bases from V and 3 bases from J; junction bases left unmatched: 4. The CDR3 region is CSVGTGADTEAFF. CDR3 DNA sequence: TGCAGCGTAGGGACAGGGGCGGACACTGAAGCTTTCTTT. Complete variable domain (other parts from reference TRBV29-1 and TRBJ1-1): SAVISQKPSRDICQRGTSLTIQCQVDSQVTMMFWYRQQPGQSLTLIATANQGSEATYESGFVIDKFPISRPNLTFSTLTVSNMSPEDSSIYLCSVGTGADTEAFFGQGTRLTVV.

This sequence joins TRBV20-1 and TRBJ1-4; a weak D match, TRBD1 (6 bases). The CDR3 spans 14 residues. Trimming shortened V by 6 bases and J by 0 bases, and 11 bases separated the two germline ends. CDR1 and CDR2 from the germline V gene are DFQATT and SNEGSKA (reference sequence). CDR3 region: CSAQRGTTNEKLFF. In nucleotides, the CDR3 is TGCAGTGCACAGAGGGGGACAACTAATGAAAAACTGTTTTTT.

The chain carries TRBV6-1 and TRBJ2-6, with TRBD1 matching over 8 bases. Trimming cost V 6 bases and J 0 bases; bases outside gene matches: 13. The CDR3 consists of 19 residues. Looked up from germline, CDR1 is MNHNS and CDR2 is SASEGT. CDR3 in DNA: TGTGCCAGCAGCGGTCAGATGGCAGGGGGCAGCTCTGGGGCCAACGTCCTGACTTTC. Its translation: CASSGQMAGGSSGANVLTF.

The rearrangement joins TRBV25-1 to TRBJ1-1, with 10 positions matching TRBD1. Germline loops: CDR1 MGHDK, CDR2 SYGVNS. The CDR3 is made up of 17 amino acids. The trim removed 4 bases at V and 5 bases at J, leaving 13 bases unmatched. The CDR3 DNA follows: TGTGCCAGCAGTGTCCCCGGGACAGGGGAGCGAGTGACTGAAGCTTTCTTT. It is translated as CASSVPGTGERVTEAFF. The full variable domain, rest sourced from reference TRBV25-1 and TRBJ1-1, is EADIYQTPRYLVIGTGKKITLECSQTMGHDKMYWYQQDPGMELHLIHYSYGVNSTEKGDLSSESTVSRIRTEHFPLTLESARPSHTSQYLCASSVPGTGERVTEAFFGQGTRLTVV.

The V call is TRBV10-3, the J call TRBJ1-5, with D maybe TRBD1 (6 bases). Trimming removed 0 bases from V and 6 bases from J, with 15 bases in between. Germline lookup yields CDR1 ENHRY and CDR2 SYGVKD. This CDR3 spans 16 amino acids. The CDR3 region is CAISESGQTRVQPQHF. The CDR3 DNA follows: TGTGCCATCAGTGAGTCTGGACAGACAAGGGTTCAGCCCCAGCATTTT.